These T cell receptor beta chains were read from a single sample in a study of cytomegalovirus exposure and HLA in healthy donors. TCRdb keeps only in-frame clones here, not all; method: immunoSEQ multiplex PCR. This repertoire includes under 75,000 clones. Sequencing input: PBMCs. Receptors were obtained from a female donor in good health and CMV-seropositive. Each CDR3 is given with its conserved first and last residue. Each record gives: J gene, D gene, V gene, CDR3 protein, CDR3 DNA. A D gene is named only where the DNA matches it firmly.

j_call: TRBJ1-6; d_call: NA; v_call: TRBV2; cdr3_aa: CASREISPLHF; cdr3_nt: TGTGCCAGCAGGGAGATTTCACCCCTCCACTTT
j_call: TRBJ2-7; d_call: TRBD2; v_call: TRBV19; cdr3_aa: CASSSQSGGEQYF; cdr3_nt: TGTGCCAGTAGTAGCCAAAGCGGGGGCGAGCAGTACTTC
j_call: TRBJ2-2; d_call: TRBD1; v_call: TRBV18; cdr3_aa: CASSLGQGPNTGELFF; cdr3_nt: TGTGCCAGCTCACTCGGACAGGGGCCGAACACCGGGGAGCTGTTTTTT
j_call: TRBJ1-4; d_call: NA; v_call: TRBV30; cdr3_aa: CAWSVGHNEKLFF; cdr3_nt: TGTGCCTGGAGTGTGGGGCACAATGAAAAACTGTTTTTT
j_call: TRBJ1-6; d_call: TRBD1; v_call: TRBV6-6; cdr3_aa: CASSYVQGSNSPLHF; cdr3_nt: TGTGCCAGCAGTTACGTACAGGGGTCAAATTCACCCCTCCACTTT
j_call: TRBJ1-2; d_call: NA; v_call: TRBV28; cdr3_aa: CASSFGRRGGFYGYTF; cdr3_nt: TGTGCCAGCAGTTTTGGGAGACGAGGCGGATTCTATGGCTACACCTTC
j_call: TRBJ1-1; d_call: TRBD1; v_call: TRBV25-1; cdr3_aa: CASSPTQGAAFF; cdr3_nt: TGTGCCAGCAGTCCAACACAGGGGGCAGCTTTCTTT
j_call: TRBJ2-7; d_call: TRBD2; v_call: TRBV2; cdr3_aa: CASKKTLADSYEQYF; cdr3_nt: TGTGCCAGCAAAAAGACACTAGCGGACTCCTACGAGCAGTACTTC
j_call: TRBJ1-2; d_call: TRBD1; v_call: TRBV19; cdr3_aa: CASSGDRDYGYTF; cdr3_nt: TGTGCCAGTAGTGGAGACAGGGACTATGGCTACACCTTC
j_call: TRBJ2-7; d_call: NA; v_call: TRBV10-3; cdr3_aa: CATTVGGFGEQYF; cdr3_nt: TGTGCCACTACCGTGGGGGGTTTCGGCGAGCAGTACTTC
j_call: TRBJ2-7; d_call: TRBD2; v_call: TRBV4-3; cdr3_aa: CASSQDSGNYEQYF; cdr3_nt: TGCGCCAGCAGCCAAGACAGCGGGAACTACGAGCAGTACTTC
j_call: TRBJ1-4; d_call: TRBD1; v_call: TRBV4-1; cdr3_aa: CASSQIEGTVNEKLFF; cdr3_nt: TGCGCCAGCAGCCAGATAGAAGGGACAGTTAATGAAAAACTGTTTTTT
j_call: TRBJ2-2; d_call: TRBD1; v_call: TRBV7-6; cdr3_aa: CASSPTRVDRGTEELFF; cdr3_nt: TGTGCCAGCAGCCCCACCCGTGTAGACAGGGGAACCGAGGAGCTGTTTTTT
j_call: TRBJ2-5; d_call: NA; v_call: TRBV18; cdr3_aa: CASSPADQETQYF; cdr3_nt: TGTGCCAGCTCACCGGCAGACCAAGAGACCCAGTACTTC
j_call: TRBJ1-5; d_call: NA; v_call: TRBV28; cdr3_aa: CASSLTGMDQPQHF; cdr3_nt: TGTGCCAGCAGCTTAACAGGGATGGATCAGCCCCAGCATTTT
j_call: TRBJ2-7; d_call: NA; v_call: TRBV7-2; cdr3_aa: CASSSSYSSYEQYF; cdr3_nt: TGTGCCAGCAGCTCCTCATATAGCTCCTACGAGCAGTACTTC
j_call: TRBJ2-1; d_call: NA; v_call: TRBV15; cdr3_aa: CATSRDNYSRNEQFF; cdr3_nt: TGTGCCACCAGCAGGGACAACTATAGCAGAAATGAGCAGTTCTTC
j_call: TRBJ2-4; d_call: TRBD2; v_call: TRBV5-1; cdr3_aa: CASSLAASGRLAKNIQYF; cdr3_nt: TGCGCCAGCAGCTTGGCGGCTAGCGGAAGATTAGCCAAAAACATTCAGTACTTC
j_call: TRBJ2-7; d_call: NA; v_call: TRBV19; cdr3_aa: CASSAQGHNEQYF; cdr3_nt: TGTGCCAGTAGTGCTCAGGGGCATAACGAGCAGTACTTC
j_call: TRBJ1-2; d_call: NA; v_call: TRBV7-9; cdr3_aa: CASSLAHLQRESYGYTF; cdr3_nt: TGTGCCAGCAGCTTAGCGCATCTACAGAGGGAATCCTATGGCTACACCTTC
j_call: TRBJ2-1; d_call: NA; v_call: TRBV7-6; cdr3_aa: CASSSDAGYNEQFF; cdr3_nt: TGTGCCAGCAGCTCGGACGCGGGCTACAATGAGCAGTTCTTC
j_call: TRBJ2-3; d_call: TRBD2; v_call: TRBV6-5; cdr3_aa: CASSREGLATDTQYF; cdr3_nt: TGTGCCAGCAGTAGGGAGGGACTAGCAACAGATACGCAGTATTTT
j_call: TRBJ2-5; d_call: TRBD2; v_call: TRBV7-9; cdr3_aa: CASSLASGGQETQYF; cdr3_nt: TGTGCCAGCAGCTTAGCTAGCGGGGGTCAAGAGACCCAGTACTTC
j_call: TRBJ1-1; d_call: TRBD1; v_call: TRBV30; cdr3_aa: CAWQGDRPEAFF; cdr3_nt: TGTGCCTGGCAGGGGGACAGGCCTGAAGCTTTCTTT
j_call: TRBJ1-4; d_call: NA; v_call: TRBV4-3; cdr3_aa: CASSPRRQLAATNEKLFF; cdr3_nt: TGCGCCAGCAGCCCTAGACGACAGCTCGCTGCGACTAATGAAAAACTGTTTTTT
j_call: TRBJ1-2; d_call: TRBD1; v_call: TRBV5-1; cdr3_aa: CASSWDRDYGYTF; cdr3_nt: TGCGCCAGCAGCTGGGACAGGGACTATGGCTACACCTTC
j_call: TRBJ1-6; d_call: NA; v_call: TRBV27; cdr3_aa: CASSLYAREAYNSPLHF; cdr3_nt: TGTGCCAGCAGTTTATACGCCAGGGAAGCCTATAATTCACCCCTCCACTTT
j_call: TRBJ1-4; d_call: NA; v_call: TRBV29-1; cdr3_aa: CSAGLDEKLFF; cdr3_nt: TGCAGCGCCGGACTCGATGAAAAACTGTTTTTT
j_call: TRBJ1-5; d_call: NA; v_call: TRBV7-2; cdr3_aa: CASSSGERQPQHF; cdr3_nt: TGTGCCAGCAGCTCAGGGGAAAGACAGCCCCAGCATTTT
j_call: TRBJ2-3; d_call: TRBD2; v_call: TRBV29-1; cdr3_aa: CSVVSGGATDTQYF; cdr3_nt: TGCAGCGTTGTTTCCGGGGGGGCCACAGATACGCAGTATTTT
j_call: TRBJ1-1; d_call: NA; v_call: TRBV2; cdr3_aa: CASMEGGYTEAFF; cdr3_nt: TGTGCCAGCATGGAGGGTGGGTACACTGAAGCTTTCTTT
j_call: TRBJ1-2; d_call: NA; v_call: TRBV30; cdr3_aa: CAWNNGESYGYTF; cdr3_nt: TGTGCCTGGAATAACGGGGAGAGCTATGGCTACACCTTC